This T cell receptor (beta chain) came from a study of blood T cell repertoires in COVID-19. The overall study: The origin of the acute and convalescent COVID-19 samples was the United States, Italy and Spain.

CDR3 length equals 13 residues. The V end was cut by 3 bases, the J end by 5 bases, with 12 bases between. Germline V gives CDR1 DFQATT, CDR2 SNEGSKA (reference sequence). Method: immunoSEQ multiplex PCR; TCRdb's copy keeps in-frame clones and lacks some. The sample has approximately 300,000 clones, around 89% seen once; the top ten hold under 6.5%. The chain is built from TRBV20-1 and TRBJ2-3, with D possibly matching TRBD2 (5 bases). The sequence came from a man younger than 35 who had recovered from COVID-19. The sample consisted of peripheral blood. CDR3 loop: CSASEAVGDTQYF. CDR3 bases: TGCAGTGCTAGTGAAGCGGTGGGAGATACGCAGTATTTT.